This is a list of T cell receptor beta chains from one sample in a study of CD4 T cells in relation to SARS-CoV-2 and coronaviruses. These receptors' antigens are unknown. TCRdb keeps only in-frame clones here, not all; method: immunoSEQ multiplex PCR. The table includes 20,000 to 25,000 clones, 76% detected once. Input material: CD4+ T cells from PBMCs, cultured in vitro. The receptors stem from a human donor in good health. CDR3s include the opening cysteine and the closing phenylalanine or tryptophan. Each record gives: V gene, clone size, D gene, J gene, CDR3 DNA, CDR3 protein. The D gene is left open where the match is weak. A row's size may be missing; if present it is once, few, many or a size class.

TRBV24-1	-	TRBD1	TRBJ1-5	TGTGCCACCAGCCCGACAGGGTTCAATCAGCCCCAGCATTTT	CATSPTGFNQPQHF
TRBV3-1/TRBV3-2	few	-	TRBJ2-7	TGTGCCAGCAGCCAAGATGGCTACGAGCAGTACTTC	CASSQDGYEQYF
TRBV4-1	-	-	TRBJ2-2	TGCGCCAGCAGCCAAGTAAGTGTAGAAGGACTATCCTCTCGAACCGGGGAGCTGTTTTTT	CASSQVSVEGLSSRTGELFF
TRBV28	-	-	TRBJ1-1	TGTGCCAGCAGCCGAATGAACACTGAAGCTTTCTTT	CASSRMNTEAFF
TRBV5-1	-	-	TRBJ1-1	TGCGCCAGCAGCTTTAGAGGGGGGAGAGGAGGCATGAACACTGAAGCTTTCTTT	CASSFRGGRGGMNTEAFF
TRBV19	-	TRBD2	TRBJ2-7	TGTGCCAGTAGTATAGATCACCCTAGCGGGAGGGACTCGAGCTACGAGCAGTACTTC	CASSIDHPSGRDSSYEQYF
TRBV5-1	-	-	TRBJ2-5	TGCGCCAGCAGCGGGGGCGGGCCGCAACAAGAGACCCAGTACTTC	CASSGGGPQQETQYF
TRBV20-1	-	-	TRBJ1-1	TGCAGTGCTACCTCGGGCCCTGAAGCTTTCTTT	CSATSGPEAFF
TRBV4-2	-	TRBD2	TRBJ2-5	TGTGCCAGCAGCCCCCGGGGGGGGCGGGTAGACCAAGAGACCCAGTACTTC	CASSPRGGRVDQETQYF
TRBV6-5	few	-	TRBJ1-1	TGTGCCAGCTCGGCCCAACAGAACACTGAAGCTTTCTTT	CASSAQQNTEAFF
TRBV30	-	-	TRBJ1-3	TGTGCCTGGAGGGGACCGGGGACCCTCTATTTT	CAWRGPGTLYF
TRBV5-5	-	-	TRBJ2-5	TGTGCCAGCAGCTTGGGTTCCCAAGAGACCCAGTACTTC	CASSLGSQETQYF
TRBV5-1	-	-	TRBJ2-3	TGCGCCAGCAGCTTGGACGGTCTAGCCTCTAGCACAGATACGCAGTATTTT	CASSLDGLASSTDTQYF